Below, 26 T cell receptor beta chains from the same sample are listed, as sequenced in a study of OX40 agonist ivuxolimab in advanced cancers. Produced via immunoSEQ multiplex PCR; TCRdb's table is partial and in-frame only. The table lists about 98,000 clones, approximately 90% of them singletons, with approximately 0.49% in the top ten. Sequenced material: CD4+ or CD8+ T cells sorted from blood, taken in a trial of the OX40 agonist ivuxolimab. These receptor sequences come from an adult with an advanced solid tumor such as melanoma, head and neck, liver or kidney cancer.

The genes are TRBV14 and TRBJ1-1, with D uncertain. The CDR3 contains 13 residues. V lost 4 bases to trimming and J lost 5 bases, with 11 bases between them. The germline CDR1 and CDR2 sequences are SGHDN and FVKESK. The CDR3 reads CASSPADRTEAFF. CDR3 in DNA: TGTGCCAGCAGCCCCGCCGATCGGACTGAAGCTTTCTTT.

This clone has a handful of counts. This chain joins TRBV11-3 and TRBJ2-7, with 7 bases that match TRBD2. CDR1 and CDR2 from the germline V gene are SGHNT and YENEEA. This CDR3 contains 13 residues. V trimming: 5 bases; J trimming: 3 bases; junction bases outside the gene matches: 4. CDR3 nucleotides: TGTGCCAGCAGCCCACCGGGGGGCTACGAGCAGTACTTC. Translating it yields CASSPPGGYEQYF.

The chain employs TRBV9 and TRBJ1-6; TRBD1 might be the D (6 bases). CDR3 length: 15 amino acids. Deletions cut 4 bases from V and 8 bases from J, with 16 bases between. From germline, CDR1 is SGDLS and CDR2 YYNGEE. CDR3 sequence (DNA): TGTGCCAGCAGCCCCCGGTGGGAGGGGGATTCACCCCTCCACTTT. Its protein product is CASSPRWEGDSPLHF. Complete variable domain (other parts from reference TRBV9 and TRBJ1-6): DSGVTQTPKHLITATGQRVTLRCSPRSGDLSVYWYQQSLDQGLQFLIQYYNGEERAKGNILERFSAQQFPDLHSELNLSSLELGDSALYFCASSPRWEGDSPLHFGNGTRLTVT.

The CDR3 nucleotides read TGCGCCAGCAGCTTGGCAGGGACTGCATACGAGCAGTACTTC. As protein: CASSLAGTAYEQYF. The chain links TRBV5-1 to TRBJ2-7; possibly TRBD2 for D (6 bases). This CDR3 is built from 14 residues. With 0 bases removed from V and 4 bases from J, the gap between germline ends came to 11 bases. Germline CDR1 and CDR2: SGHRS and YFSETQ.

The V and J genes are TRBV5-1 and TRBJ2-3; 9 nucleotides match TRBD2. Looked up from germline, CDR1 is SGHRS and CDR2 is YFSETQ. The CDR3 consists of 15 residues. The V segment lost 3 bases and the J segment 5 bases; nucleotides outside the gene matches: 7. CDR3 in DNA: TGCGCCAGCAGCTCGGAAGGTAGCGGGGGAGATACGCAGTATTTT. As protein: CASSSEGSGGDTQYF.

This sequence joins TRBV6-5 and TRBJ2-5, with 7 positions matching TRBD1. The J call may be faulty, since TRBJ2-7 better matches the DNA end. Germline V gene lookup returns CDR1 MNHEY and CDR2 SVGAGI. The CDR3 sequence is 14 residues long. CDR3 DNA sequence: TGTGCCAGCAGTTTCATACAGGGGCACTACGAGCAGTACTTC. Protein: CASSFIQGHYEQYF.

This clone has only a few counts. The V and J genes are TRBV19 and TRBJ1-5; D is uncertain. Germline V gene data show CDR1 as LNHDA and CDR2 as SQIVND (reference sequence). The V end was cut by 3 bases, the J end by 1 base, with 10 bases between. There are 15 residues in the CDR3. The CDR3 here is CASSMEGISNQPQHF. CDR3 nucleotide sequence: TGTGCCAGTAGTATGGAAGGAATAAGCAATCAGCCCCAGCATTTT.

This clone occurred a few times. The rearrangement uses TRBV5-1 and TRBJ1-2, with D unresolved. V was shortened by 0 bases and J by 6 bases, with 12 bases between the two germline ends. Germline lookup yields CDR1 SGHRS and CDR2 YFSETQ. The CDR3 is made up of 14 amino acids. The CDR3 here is CASSLVATLDGYTF. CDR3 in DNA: TGCGCCAGCAGCTTGGTTGCCACCTTGGATGGCTACACCTTC.

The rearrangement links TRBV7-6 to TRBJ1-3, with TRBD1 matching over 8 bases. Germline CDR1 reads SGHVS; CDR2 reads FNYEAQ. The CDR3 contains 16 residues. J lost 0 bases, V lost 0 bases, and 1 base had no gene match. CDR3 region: CASSLADRGSGNTIYF. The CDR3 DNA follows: TGTGCCAGCAGCTTAGCAGACAGGGGCTCTGGAAACACCATATATTTT.

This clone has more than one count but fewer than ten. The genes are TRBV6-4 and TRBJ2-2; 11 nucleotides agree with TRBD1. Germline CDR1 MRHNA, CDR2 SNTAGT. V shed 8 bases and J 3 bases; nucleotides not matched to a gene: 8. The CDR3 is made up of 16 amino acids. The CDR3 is CASWGQGGMDTGELFF. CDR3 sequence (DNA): TGTGCCAGCTGGGGACAGGGGGGAATGGACACCGGGGAGCTGTTTTTT.

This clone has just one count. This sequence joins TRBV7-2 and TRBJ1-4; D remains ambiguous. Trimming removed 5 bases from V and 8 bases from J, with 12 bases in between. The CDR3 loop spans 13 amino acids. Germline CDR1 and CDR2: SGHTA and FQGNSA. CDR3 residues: CASSQVRHEKLFF. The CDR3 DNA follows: TGTGCCAGCAGCCAGGTCCGACACGAAAAACTGTTTTTT.

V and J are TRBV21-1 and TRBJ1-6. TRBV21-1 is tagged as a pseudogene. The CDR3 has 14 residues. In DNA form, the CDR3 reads TGTGCCAGCAGCAAGAGGGAACGTGGTTCACCCCTCCACTTT. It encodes CASSKRERGSPLHF.

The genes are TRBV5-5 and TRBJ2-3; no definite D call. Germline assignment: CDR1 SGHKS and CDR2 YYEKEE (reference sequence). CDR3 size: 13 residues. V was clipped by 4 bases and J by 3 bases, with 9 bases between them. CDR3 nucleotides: TGTGCCAGCAGCCCGGCAACTACAGATACGCAGTATTTT. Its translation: CASSPATTDTQYF.

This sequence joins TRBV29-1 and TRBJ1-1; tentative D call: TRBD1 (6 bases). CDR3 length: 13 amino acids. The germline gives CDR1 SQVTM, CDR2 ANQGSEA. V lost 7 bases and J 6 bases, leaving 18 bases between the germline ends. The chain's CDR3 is CSAGGAESAEAFF. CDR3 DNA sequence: TGCAGCGCCGGGGGCGCCGAGTCCGCTGAAGCTTTCTTT.

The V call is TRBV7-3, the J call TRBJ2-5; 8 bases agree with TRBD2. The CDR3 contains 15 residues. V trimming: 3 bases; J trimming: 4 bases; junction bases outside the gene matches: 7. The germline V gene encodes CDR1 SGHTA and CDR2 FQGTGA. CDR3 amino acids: CASSFGRGDGETQYF. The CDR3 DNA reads TGTGCCAGCAGCTTTGGGCGGGGGGATGGAGAGACCCAGTACTTC.

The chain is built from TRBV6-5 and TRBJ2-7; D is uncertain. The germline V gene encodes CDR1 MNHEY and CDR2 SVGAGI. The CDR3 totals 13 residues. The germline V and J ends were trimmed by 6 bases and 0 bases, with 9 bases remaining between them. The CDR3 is CASRIQASYEQYF. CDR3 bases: TGTGCCAGCAGGATCCAGGCCTCCTACGAGCAGTACTTC.

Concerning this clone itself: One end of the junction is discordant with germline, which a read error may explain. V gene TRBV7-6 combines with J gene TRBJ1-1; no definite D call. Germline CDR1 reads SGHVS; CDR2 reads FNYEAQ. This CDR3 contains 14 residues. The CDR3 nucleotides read TGTGCCAGCAGCTTAGGCCCGGTGAATACTGAAGCTTTCTTT. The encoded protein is CASSLGPVNTEAFF. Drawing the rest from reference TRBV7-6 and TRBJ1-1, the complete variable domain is GAGVSQSPRYKVTKRGQDVALRCDPISGHVSLYWYRQALGQGPEFLTYFNYEAQQDKSGLPNDRFSAERPEGSISTLTIQRTEQRDSAMYRCASSLGPVNTEAFFGQGTRLTVV.

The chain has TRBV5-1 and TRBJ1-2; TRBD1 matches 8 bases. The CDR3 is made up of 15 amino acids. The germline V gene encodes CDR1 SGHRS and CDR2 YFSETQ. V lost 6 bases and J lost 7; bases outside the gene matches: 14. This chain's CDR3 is CASTNPGQGATGYTF. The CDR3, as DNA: TGCGCCAGCACCAACCCGGGGCAGGGGGCAACTGGCTACACCTTC.

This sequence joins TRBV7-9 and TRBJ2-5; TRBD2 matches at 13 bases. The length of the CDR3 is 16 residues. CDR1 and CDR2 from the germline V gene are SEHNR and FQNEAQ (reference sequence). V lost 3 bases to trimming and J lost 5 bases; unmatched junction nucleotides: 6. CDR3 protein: CASSFRLAGGRETQYF. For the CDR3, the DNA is TGTGCCAGCAGCTTTCGACTAGCGGGGGGTAGGGAGACCCAGTACTTC.

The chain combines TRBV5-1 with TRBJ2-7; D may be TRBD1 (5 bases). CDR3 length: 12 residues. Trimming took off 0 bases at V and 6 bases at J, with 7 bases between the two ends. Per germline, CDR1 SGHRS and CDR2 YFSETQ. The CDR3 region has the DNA TGCGCCAGCAGCTTGGATGGGGCCGAGCAGTACTTC. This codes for CASSLDGAEQYF.

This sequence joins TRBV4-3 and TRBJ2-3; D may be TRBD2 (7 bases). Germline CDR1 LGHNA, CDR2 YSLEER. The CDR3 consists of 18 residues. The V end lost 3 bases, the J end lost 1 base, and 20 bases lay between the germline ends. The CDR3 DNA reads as TGCGCCAGCAGCCAGGGGTACGGCGGCGGGGGCCGCACAGATACGCAGTATTTT. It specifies CASSQGYGGGGRTDTQYF.

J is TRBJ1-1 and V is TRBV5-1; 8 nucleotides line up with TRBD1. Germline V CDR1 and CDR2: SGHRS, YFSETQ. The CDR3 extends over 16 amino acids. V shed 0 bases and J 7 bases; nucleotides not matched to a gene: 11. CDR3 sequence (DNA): TGCGCCAGCAGCTTGGCCCCACAGGGGGGGACATTTGAAGCTTTCTTT. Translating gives CASSLAPQGGTFEAFF.

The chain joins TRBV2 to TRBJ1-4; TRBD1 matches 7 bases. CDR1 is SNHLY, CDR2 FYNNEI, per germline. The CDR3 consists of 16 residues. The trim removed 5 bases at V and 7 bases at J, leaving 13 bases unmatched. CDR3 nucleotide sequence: TGTGCCAGCAGTCGTGGACCGGGACAGCCTGGTGAAAAACTGTTTTTT. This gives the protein CASSRGPGQPGEKLFF. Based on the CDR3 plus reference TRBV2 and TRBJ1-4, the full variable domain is EPEVTQTPSHQVTQMGQEVILRCVPISNHLYFYWYRQILGQKVEFLVSFYNNEISEKSEIFDDQFSVERPDGSNFTLKIRSTKLEDSAMYFCASSRGPGQPGEKLFFGSGTQLSVL.

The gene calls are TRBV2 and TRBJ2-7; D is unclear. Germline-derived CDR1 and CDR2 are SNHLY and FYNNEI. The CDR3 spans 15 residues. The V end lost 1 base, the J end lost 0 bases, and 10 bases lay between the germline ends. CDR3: CASSEEGLDSYEQYF. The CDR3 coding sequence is TGTGCCAGCAGTGAAGAGGGCCTCGACTCCTACGAGCAGTACTTC.

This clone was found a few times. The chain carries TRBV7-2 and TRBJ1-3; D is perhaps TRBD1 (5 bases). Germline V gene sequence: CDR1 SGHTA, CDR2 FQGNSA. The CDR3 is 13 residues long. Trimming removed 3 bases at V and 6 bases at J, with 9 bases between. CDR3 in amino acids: CASSLSGQNTIYF. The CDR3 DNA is TGTGCCAGCAGCTTGTCAGGGCAAAACACCATATATTTT.

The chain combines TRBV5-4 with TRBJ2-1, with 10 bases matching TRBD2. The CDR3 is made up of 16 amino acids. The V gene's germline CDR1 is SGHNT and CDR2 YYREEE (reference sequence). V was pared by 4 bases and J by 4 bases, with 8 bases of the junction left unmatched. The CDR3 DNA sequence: TGTGCCAGCAGCCCCGGCGGACTAGCGGCTTACAATGAGCAGTTCTTC. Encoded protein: CASSPGGLAAYNEQFF.